These 23 T cell receptor beta chains share one sample of origin, sequenced in a study of CD8 T cells in ankylosing spondylitis. From the 5' RACE reads, TCRdb called clonotypes with MiXCR, one entry per CDR3 protein. The sample lists a few hundred thousand distinct CDR3 sequences, around a tenth occurring once. Sequenced: blood, either unsorted or a sorted T cell fraction (not recorded which). Receptors were obtained from a female donor with ankylosing spondylitis or in good health (not recorded which).

This chain connects TRBV5-1 to TRBJ2-3; 7 bases are shared with TRBD1. Germline lookup yields CDR1 SGHRS and CDR2 YFSETQ. CDR3 length equals 14 residues. With 4 bases clipped from V and 2 bases from J, the junction kept 4 bases outside the gene matches. The CDR3 nucleotides are TGCGCCAGCAGCATGGGACAGACCACAGATACGCAGTATTTT. Protein sequence: CASSMGQTTDTQYF.

At least ten counts were recorded for this clonotype. This chain links TRBV20-1 with TRBJ1-6; D may be TRBD1 (6 bases). CDR1 is DFQATT and CDR2 is SNEGSKA in the germline V gene (reference sequence). Trimming removed 4 bases from V and 6 bases from J, with 10 bases in between. CDR3 length: 13 residues. CDR3 protein: CSATTGSNSPLHF. CDR3 bases: TGCAGTGCTACCACAGGGTCTAATTCACCCCTCCACTTT.

This chain uses TRBV5-1 with TRBJ2-7; 9 nucleotides agree with TRBD2. The CDR3 contains 16 residues. Germline-derived CDR1 and CDR2 are SGHRS and YFSETQ. V shed 0 bases, J shed 7 bases, and the junction held 11 bases outside the gene matches. The CDR3 DNA sequence: TGCGCCAGCAGCTTGGCCGGAAGCGGGAGGTTAATTGAGCAGTACTTC. Its protein product is CASSLAGSGRLIEQYF.

This clonotype was counted between two and nine times. V is TRBV7-2 and J is TRBJ2-7; 8 nucleotides match TRBD2. Germline CDR1 SGHTA, CDR2 FQGNSA. V shed 1 base and J 3 bases; nucleotides not matched to a gene: 11. The CDR3 runs 17 residues. The CDR3 sequence: CASSLGVRSGRGYEQYF. In DNA form, the CDR3 reads TGTGCCAGCAGCTTAGGCGTTAGGAGCGGGAGAGGCTACGAGCAGTACTTC.

The chain employs TRBV11-1 and TRBJ2-1, with a weak D call TRBD1 (6 bases). V was clipped by 5 bases and J by 0 bases, with 20 bases between them. CDR1 is SGHAT, CDR2 FQDESV, per germline (reference sequence). This CDR3 contains 18 residues. CDR3 sequence (DNA): TGTGCCAGCAGCCCCCCCACCAGGGGCTACGGCTCCTACAATGAGCAGTTCTTC. It yields the protein CASSPPTRGYGSYNEQFF.

There are a few counts of this clonotype. The chain uses TRBV11-2 and TRBJ2-7, with 8 positions matching TRBD1. With V trimmed by 4 bases and J by 6 bases, 5 bases remained unmatched. CDR3 length equals 13 residues. Germline V lookup: CDR1 SGHAT, CDR2 FQNNGV. As DNA, the CDR3 is TGTGCCAGCAGCTGGACAGGGCTTGGCGAGCAGTACTTC. Translating it yields CASSWTGLGEQYF.

A few counts support this clonotype. Being one base from a much bigger clone, this may be a read error. The conserved phenylalanine or tryptophan is not found at the CDR3 terminus, so this likely reflects a read error. V is TRBV28 and J is TRBJ2-7; 7 nucleotides match TRBD2. Per germline, CDR1 MDHEN and CDR2 SYDVKM. This CDR3 has 15 amino acids. V lost 6 bases to trimming and J lost 0 bases; unmatched junction nucleotides: 8. Here the CDR3 reads CASSEVAGPSYEQYS. In DNA form, the CDR3 reads TGTGCCAGCAGCGAGGTAGCGGGTCCCTCCTACGAGCAGTACTCC.

As regards this clonotype: Being one base from a much bigger clone, this may be a read error. The chain links TRBV29-1 to TRBJ2-3; D gene unclear. Trimming removed 8 bases at V and 4 bases at J, with 19 bases between. The CDR3 length is 14 residues. Per germline, CDR1 SQVTM and CDR2 ANQGSEA. As DNA, the CDR3 is TGCAGCTTCTTGGAACGGTTCCCTTCAGATACGCAGTATTTT. It is translated as CSFLERFPSDTQYF.

The chain has TRBV11-1 and TRBJ2-5; D is possibly TRBD1 or TRBD2 (5 bases each). The germline V gene has CDR1 SGHAT and CDR2 FQDESV (reference sequence). Trimming cost V 5 bases and J 5 bases, with 33 bases left between them. This CDR3 contains 20 residues. CDR3 nucleotide sequence: TGTGCCAGCAGCCACAGGTCCGGGACGCCCGATAGGGCCAAATTGGAGACCCAGTACTTC. It specifies CASSHRSGTPDRAKLETQYF.

This clonotype appeared a few times. CDR3 bases: TGTGCCAGCAGCTTGGTAGGGGACAGAAGGGCCGGAAACACTGAAGCTTTCTTT. Its protein is CASSLVGDRRAGNTEAFF. The chain joins TRBV5-5 to TRBJ1-1; 7 nucleotides match TRBD1. Germline CDR1 is SGHKS and CDR2 is YYEKEE (reference sequence). This CDR3 region has 18 residues. V shed 0 bases and J 2 bases; nucleotides not matched to a gene: 13.

In its sample, this clonotype was seen many times. The chain couples TRBV20-1 to TRBJ1-2; a possible D gene is TRBD1 (5 bases). V was pared by 4 bases and J by 4 bases, with 10 bases between. Germline CDR1 DFQATT, CDR2 SNEGSKA (reference sequence). The CDR3 runs to 12 residues. In DNA form, the CDR3 reads TGCAGTGCTACCGGGACCGTCTATGGCTACACCTTC. This sequence encodes CSATGTVYGYTF.

The chain employs TRBV3-1 and TRBJ2-5, with D possibly matching TRBD1 (6 bases). Germline values: CDR1 LGHDT, CDR2 YNNKEL (reference sequence). The V and J ends lost 9 bases and 1 base respectively, with 18 bases between them. CDR3 length: 15 residues. CDR3 sequence reads: CARQDVQGFQETQYF. CDR3 coding DNA: TGTGCCAGACAGGATGTACAGGGATTCCAAGAGACCCAGTACTTC.

V usage is TRBV7-2 and J usage is TRBJ1-5; 8 nucleotides match TRBD1. From germline, CDR1 is SGHTA and CDR2 FQGNSA. V shed 1 base, J shed 4 bases, and the junction held 3 bases outside the gene matches. The CDR3 consists of 15 residues. The CDR3 bases are TGTGCCAGCAGCTTAGATTGGACAGGGAATCAGCCCCAGCATTTT. Residues: CASSLDWTGNQPQHF.

In this sample, this clonotype turned up many times. The CDR3 is CSVGGDTYNEQFF. The CDR3 bases are TGCAGCGTCGGGGGTGACACCTACAATGAGCAGTTCTTC. The V call is TRBV29-1, the J call TRBJ2-1; a possible D gene is TRBD2 (6 bases). Germline CDR1 is SQVTM and CDR2 is ANQGSEA. Trimming took 6 bases from V and 2 from J, leaving 11 bases between them. There are 13 residues in the CDR3.

In this sample, this clonotype turned up many times. This rearrangement joins TRBV20-1 to TRBJ1-1, with D tentatively TRBD1 (5 bases). Germline values: CDR1 DFQATT, CDR2 SNEGSKA (reference sequence). Between the trimmed V and J ends, which lost 0 bases and 1 base, there was a span of 18 bases. The CDR3 loop spans 17 amino acids. The chain's CDR3 is CSAREPLNGQGNTEAFF. In nucleotides, the CDR3 is TGCAGTGCTAGAGAGCCTTTAAACGGACAAGGGAACACTGAAGCTTTCTTT.

This clonotype was seen ten or more times. The rearrangement uses TRBV27 and TRBJ1-3; 7 nucleotides line up with TRBD1. The CDR3 is 16 amino acids. Trimming took 5 bases from V and 4 from J; bases not matched to a gene: 11. Germline CDR1 is MNHEY and CDR2 is SMNVEV (reference sequence). This CDR3 reads CASSKYATGIGNTIYF. CDR3 nucleotide sequence: TGTGCCAGCAGTAAATACGCGACAGGGATCGGAAACACCATATATTTT.

Remarks on this clonotype: Since the CDR3 does not end with the conserved phenylalanine or tryptophan, this likely comes from a read error. The limits of the CDR3 on the DNA are not certain, so only TCRdb's listed CDR3 is given. This chain joins TRBV20-1 and TRBJ2-7; TRBD2, the table's D call, lacks a check against the DNA. The germline CDR1 and CDR2 sequences are DFQATT and SNEGSKA (reference sequence). The CDR3 length is 12 residues, termini included. CDR3 sequence: CSAGPTPLSTYL.

The CDR3 DNA is TGTGCCAGCAGTTTATCGTTGGGGAGCAATCAGCCCCAGCATTTT. It translates to CASSLSLGSNQPQHF. The V gene is TRBV27, the J gene TRBJ1-5; D ambiguous. The CDR3 covers 15 residues. Trimming removed 0 bases at V and 1 base at J, with 7 bases between. Germline-derived CDR1 and CDR2 are MNHEY and SMNVEV (reference sequence).

This clonotype showed up many times. The rearrangement joins TRBV5-1 to TRBJ2-5; 7 bases fit TRBD1. Germline CDR1 and CDR2: SGHRS and YFSETQ. The CDR3 runs 14 residues. Germline trimming cut 2 bases from V and 1 base from J; bases unmatched to any gene: 2. The CDR3 reads CASSFRQGQETQYF. CDR3 nucleotide sequence: TGCGCCAGCAGCTTTAGACAGGGCCAAGAGACCCAGTACTTC.

This clonotype occurred a few times. The chain carries TRBV5-1 and TRBJ1-1; D is undetermined. CDR3 length: 14 amino acids. CDR1 SGHRS and CDR2 YFSETQ come from the germline V gene. V dropped 8 bases and J dropped 0 bases, with 14 bases sitting between them. CDR3 sequence: CARLSGVMNTEAFF. The CDR3 DNA is TGCGCCAGACTTTCCGGGGTCATGAACACTGAAGCTTTCTTT. Full variable domain (remainder filled in from reference TRBV5-1 and TRBJ1-1): KAGVTQTPRYLIKTRGQQVTLSCSPISGHRSVSWYQQTPGQGLQFLFEYFSETQRNKGNFPGRFSGRQFSNSRSEMNVSTLELGDSALYLCARLSGVMNTEAFFGQGTRLTVV.

The chain combines TRBV6-5 with TRBJ1-1, with 7 bases aligning to TRBD1. The ends lost 4 bases at V and 8 bases at J; junction bases unmatched: 4. This CDR3 is built from 12 residues. Per germline, CDR1 MNHEY and CDR2 SVGAGI. The CDR3 spells CASSSGQLEAFF. The CDR3 nucleotides read TGTGCCAGCAGTTCGGGACAGCTCGAAGCTTTCTTT.

The CDR3 is CASSPTLNGGQPQHF. The CDR3 DNA reads as TGTGCCAGCAGCCCGACCCTCAACGGCGGGCAGCCCCAGCATTTT. V gene TRBV5-5 combines with J gene TRBJ1-5; D is ambiguous. The V gene's germline CDR1 is SGHKS and CDR2 YYEKEE (reference sequence). The CDR3 runs 15 residues. V was clipped by 4 bases and J by 7 bases, with 18 bases between them.

Comment on this clonotype: This may be a read error, as it is one base from a much larger clone. The chain employs TRBV7-2 and TRBJ2-3; D not resolved. Germline V gene sequence: CDR1 SGHTA, CDR2 FQGNSA. V was pared by 5 bases and J by 2 bases, with 14 bases between. The CDR3 contains 15 residues. The DNA of the CDR3 is TGTGCCAGCAGCCCCATAAGGGCTTTCACAGATACGCAGTATTTT. Amino acids: CASSPIRAFTDTQYF.